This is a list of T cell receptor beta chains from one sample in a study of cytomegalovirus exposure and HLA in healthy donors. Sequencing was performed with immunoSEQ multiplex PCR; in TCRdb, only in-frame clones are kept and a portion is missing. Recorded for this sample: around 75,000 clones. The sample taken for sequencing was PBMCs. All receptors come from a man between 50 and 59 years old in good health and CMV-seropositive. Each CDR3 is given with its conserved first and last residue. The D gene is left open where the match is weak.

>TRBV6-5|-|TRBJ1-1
CASLGGAQGTEAFF
TGTGCCAGCTTGGGAGGGGCCCAGGGCACTGAAGCTTTCTTT
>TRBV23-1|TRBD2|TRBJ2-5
CASSQDEREWETQYF
TGCGCCAGCAGTCAAGACGAGCGGGAGTGGGAGACCCAGTACTTC
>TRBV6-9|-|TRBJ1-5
CASSYRVQPQHF
TGTGCCAGCAGTTATCGGGTCCAGCCCCAGCATTTT
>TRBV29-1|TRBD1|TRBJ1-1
CSVRDRGTEAFF
TGCAGCGTAAGGGACAGGGGGACTGAAGCTTTCTTT
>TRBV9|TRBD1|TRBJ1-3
CASSSRTGPFGNTIYF
TGTGCCAGCAGCTCGCGGACAGGACCATTTGGAAACACCATATATTTT
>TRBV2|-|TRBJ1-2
CASDLGGQGYTF
TGTGCCAGCGATCTAGGAGGGCAGGGCTACACCTTC
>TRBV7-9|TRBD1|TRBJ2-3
CAGIRQGETDTQYF
TGTGCCGGGATAAGACAGGGAGAAACAGATACGCAGTATTTT
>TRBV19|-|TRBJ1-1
CASSIGGHTEAFF
TGTGCCAGTAGTATAGGGGGGCACACTGAAGCTTTCTTT
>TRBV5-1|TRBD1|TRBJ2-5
CASSLVGQGDGETQYF
TGCGCCAGCAGCTTGGTGGGACAGGGGGACGGGGAGACCCAGTACTTC
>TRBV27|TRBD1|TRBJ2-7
CASGRDRGEQYF
TGTGCCAGCGGCCGGGACAGGGGAGAGCAGTACTTC
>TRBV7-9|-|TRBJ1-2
CASSLDRSYGYTF
TGTGCCAGCAGCCTTGACAGGTCCTATGGCTACACCTTC
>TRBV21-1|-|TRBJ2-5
CASSSRGQYF
TGTGCCAGCAGCAGCCGGGGGCAGTACTTC
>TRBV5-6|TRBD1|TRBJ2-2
CASSRSGQGAGELFF
TGTGCCAGCAGCCGCTCGGGACAGGGGGCCGGGGAGCTGTTTTTT
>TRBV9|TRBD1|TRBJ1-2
CASSVDRGNYGYTF
TGTGCCAGCAGCGTAGACAGGGGGAACTATGGCTACACCTTC
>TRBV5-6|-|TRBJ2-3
CASSSPGGAGELEDTQYF
TGTGCCAGCAGCTCCCCGGGTGGGGCAGGGGAATTGGAAGATACGCAGTATTTT
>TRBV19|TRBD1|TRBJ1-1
CASSTPGQGLPNTEAFF
TGTGCCAGTAGTACTCCGGGACAGGGGTTACCGAACACTGAAGCTTTCTTT
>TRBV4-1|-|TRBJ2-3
CASSQDRLDSLSSDTQYF
TGCGCCAGCAGCCAAGATCGATTGGACAGCTTAAGCTCAGATACGCAGTATTTT
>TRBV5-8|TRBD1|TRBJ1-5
CASSSPDRASNQPQHF
TGTGCCAGCAGCTCCCCGGACAGGGCTTCTAATCAGCCCCAGCATTTT
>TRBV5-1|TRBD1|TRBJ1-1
CASSPGQGVSTEAFF
TGCGCCAGCAGCCCAGGACAGGGGGTGAGCACTGAAGCTTTCTTT
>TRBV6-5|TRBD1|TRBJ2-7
CASRQTGGSYEQYF
TGTGCCAGCAGGCAGACAGGGGGCTCCTACGAGCAGTACTTC
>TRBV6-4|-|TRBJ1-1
CASSLRGGYEAEAFF
TGTGCCAGCAGTCTCCGGGGGGGATATGAAGCTGAAGCTTTCTTT
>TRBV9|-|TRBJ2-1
CASSLAGDRDEQFF
TGTGCCAGCAGCTTAGCGGGGGACAGGGATGAGCAGTTCTTC
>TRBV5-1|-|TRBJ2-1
CASSLQGTNNEQFF
TGCGCCAGCAGCTTGCAGGGGACTAACAATGAGCAGTTCTTC
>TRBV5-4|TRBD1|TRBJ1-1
CASSSGQGRNTEAFF
TGTGCCAGCAGCTCAGGACAGGGGAGGAACACTGAAGCTTTCTTT
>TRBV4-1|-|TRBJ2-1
CASSQVIGLKEQFF
TGCGCCAGCAGCCAAGTGATTGGACTCAAGGAGCAGTTCTTC
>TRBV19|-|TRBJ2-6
CASSILQGAGANVLTF
TGTGCCAGTAGTATCTTACAGGGAGCTGGGGCCAACGTCCTGACTTTC